This TCR beta chain was sequenced for a study of blood T cell repertoires in COVID-19. Study-level information: T cells, B-cell-depleted T cells, or PBMCs provided the cDNA or gDNA that served as material.

Authors' analysis steps: Reference gene primer amplification in the assay estimated nucleated cell counts. Profiled with immunoSEQ multiplex PCR; TCRdb holds only in-frame clones, not every one. V and J calls and clone size follow that table, whereas D and trimming were derived from the DNA. Of tens of thousands of clones in the sample, approximately 83% were seen once. The CDR3 contains 13 residues. V was shortened by 6 bases and J by 6 bases, with 15 bases between the two germline ends. Germline V lookup: CDR1 MNHEY, CDR2 SMNVEV (reference sequence). The chain is built from TRBV27 and TRBJ2-7, with D tentatively TRBD1 (6 bases). This receptor was taken from a man older than 75 with acute or convalescent COVID-19. Input material: peripheral blood. The CDR3 spells CASSLGTLGEQYF. The CDR3 coding sequence is TGTGCCAGCAGCCTTGGGACATTGGGCGAGCAGTACTTC.